Detailed here is one TCR beta chain. Its antigen is as yet unknown. Trimming removed 4 bases from V and 0 bases from J, with 10 bases in between. The V gene's germline CDR1 is SGHNT and CDR2 YYREEE (reference sequence). There are 14 residues in the CDR3. None of the donors, who were healthy HIV-negative adults, had recently had acute infections or vaccinations. This record belongs to a study of shared clonotypes between healthy human individuals. Study outcomes and limitations: Incomplete sequencing of sorted subsets was indicated by rarefaction despite large depth. Relative to memory subsets, naive subsets generally showed larger estimated richness.

TCRdb keeps only in-frame clones here, not all; method: immunoSEQ multiplex PCR. The data show over 2 million clones, roughly 94% seen once. The TCR was taken from a man between 18 and 29 years old in good health. What was sequenced was naive CD4+ T cells sorted from blood. Subset denoted: CD45RA+ positively selected. The chain employs TRBV5-4 and TRBJ1-2, with no clear D. The CDR3 protein is CASSPPGTNYGYTF. The CDR3 DNA is TGTGCCAGCAGCCCCCCTGGTACTAACTATGGCTACACCTTC.